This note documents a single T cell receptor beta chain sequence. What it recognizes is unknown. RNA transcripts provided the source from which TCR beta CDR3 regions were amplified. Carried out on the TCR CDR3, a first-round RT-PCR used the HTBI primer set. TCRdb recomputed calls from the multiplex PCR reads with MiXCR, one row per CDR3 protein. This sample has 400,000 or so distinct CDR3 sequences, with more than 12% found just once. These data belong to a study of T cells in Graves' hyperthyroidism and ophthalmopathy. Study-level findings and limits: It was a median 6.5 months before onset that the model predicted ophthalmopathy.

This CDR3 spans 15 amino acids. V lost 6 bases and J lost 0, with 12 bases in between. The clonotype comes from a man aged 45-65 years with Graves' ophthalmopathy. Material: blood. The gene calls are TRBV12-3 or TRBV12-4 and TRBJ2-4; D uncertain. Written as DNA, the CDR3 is TGTGCCAGCAGCCACAGTCGGCTAGCCAAAAACATTCAGTACTTC. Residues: CASSHSRLAKNIQYF.